This section outlines one T cell receptor beta chain sequence together with its context. Its antigen is unknown. This record belongs to a study of CD4 T cells in relation to SARS-CoV-2 and coronaviruses. The wider study: After 10 to 11 days of antigen culture, PBMC TCR beta CDR3s were sequenced.

The assay was immunoSEQ multiplex PCR, and TCRdb's table has in-frame clones only and misses some. The sample has 38,000 or so clones, 77% seen once. This CDR3 is 16 amino acids long. Germline CDR1 MRHNA, CDR2 SNTAGT. V shed 3 bases, J shed 3 bases, and the junction held 4 bases outside the gene matches. The chain has TRBV6-4 and TRBJ2-1; 11 bases fit TRBD2. The sample comprised memory CD4+ T cells from PBMCs, cultured in vitro. The sequence was obtained from an adult with COVID-19. CDR3 residues: CASSDSTSGDYNEQFF. Here the CDR3 DNA reads TGTGCCAGCAGTGATTCGACTAGCGGGGACTACAATGAGCAGTTCTTC.